The 27 T cell receptor beta chains below all came from one sample that was sequenced in a study of control samples from healthy donors and cancer patients. TCRdb keeps only in-frame clones here, not all; method: immunoSEQ multiplex PCR. The sample has 70,000 to 95,000 clones, roughly 86% seen once. Sequenced material: blood. The receptors shown here come from a man aged 50 to 59 in good health.

This sequence joins TRBV11-2 and TRBJ1-1; D is unresolved. The germline gives CDR1 SGHAT, CDR2 FQNNGV. Trimming stripped 4 bases from V and 1 base from J, with 16 bases between. This CDR3 is built from 16 residues. DNA for the CDR3: TGTGCCAGCAGCTCAGCCGATACGGGGAAGAACACTGAAGCTTTCTTT. Its translation is CASSSADTGKNTEAFF.

The chain combines TRBV7-2 with TRBJ1-1; weak D call: TRBD1 (6 bases). Between the trimmed V and J ends, which lost 5 bases and 0 bases, there was a span of 13 bases. The germline CDR1 and CDR2 sequences are SGHTA and FQGNSA. The CDR3 is made up of 15 amino acids. The CDR3 sequence: CASSPQGLVNTEAFF. The CDR3 DNA reads TGTGCCAGCAGCCCGCAGGGGCTTGTGAACACTGAAGCTTTCTTT.

The rearrangement joins TRBV6-5 to TRBJ1-5; D uncertain. Germline assignment: CDR1 MNHEY and CDR2 SVGAGI. V gave up 4 bases and J gave up 7 bases, with 5 bases separating them. The CDR3 consists of 11 residues. The CDR3 is CASSSTQPQHF. The CDR3 DNA follows: TGTGCCAGCAGTTCGACGCAGCCCCAGCATTTT.

The chain has TRBV9 and TRBJ1-6; D unclear. Germline V gene lookup returns CDR1 SGDLS and CDR2 YYNGEE. Trimming pared 0 bases from V and 6 bases from J, leaving 10 bases between. This CDR3 spans 15 amino acids. CDR3: CASSVGGFANSPLHF. For the CDR3, the DNA is TGTGCCAGCAGCGTAGGAGGGTTCGCTAATTCACCCCTCCACTTT. Based on the CDR3 plus reference TRBV9 and TRBJ1-6, the full variable domain is DSGVTQTPKHLITATGQRVTLRCSPRSGDLSVYWYQQSLDQGLQFLIQYYNGEERAKGNILERFSAQQFPDLHSELNLSSLELGDSALYFCASSVGGFANSPLHFGNGTRLTVT.

This clone occurred once. The genes are TRBV30 and TRBJ1-2; D unclear. Per germline, CDR1 GTSNPN and CDR2 SVGIG (reference sequence). Deletions cut 2 bases from V and 4 bases from J, with 11 bases between. This CDR3 spans 13 amino acids. The CDR3 region is CAWSSRHLYGYTF. CDR3 sequence (DNA): TGTGCCTGGAGTTCCCGACATCTCTATGGCTACACCTTC. The full variable domain, rest sourced from reference TRBV30 and TRBJ1-2, is SQTIHQWPATLVQPVGSPLSLECTVEGTSNPNLYWYRQAAGRGLQLLFYSVGIGQISSEVPQNLSASRPQDRQFILSSKKLLLSDSGFYLCAWSSRHLYGYTFGSGTRLTVV.

This chain links TRBV28 with TRBJ1-5; 10 bases are shared with TRBD1. The junction had 5 bases not matched to a gene; V was cut back by 6 bases and J by 0 bases. Germline-derived CDR1 and CDR2 are MDHEN and SYDVKM. The CDR3 length is 16 residues. CDR3 DNA: TGTGCCAGCAGCCGACAGGGGGCCTATAGCAATCAGCCCCAGCATTTT. Its protein is CASSRQGAYSNQPQHF.

This clone was seen more than once but under ten times. The V call is TRBV19, the J call TRBJ2-1; TRBD2 matches 14 bases. V was clipped by 9 bases and J by 9 bases; unmatched bases: 10. Germline V gene sequence: CDR1 LNHDA, CDR2 SQIVND (reference sequence). The CDR3 is 15 amino acids. CDR3 coding DNA: TGTGCCAGCCTCCCGGGACTAGCGGGAGTGGGTGAGCAGTTCTTC. It specifies CASLPGLAGVGEQFF.

The chain employs TRBV9 and TRBJ2-7; 9 nucleotides line up with TRBD1. CDR1 and CDR2 from the germline V gene are SGDLS and YYNGEE. The junction had 2 bases not matched to a gene; V was cut back by 2 bases and J by 2 bases. The CDR3 spans 14 residues. CDR3 sequence: CASSVGQGTYEQYF. CDR3 nucleotide sequence: TGTGCCAGCAGCGTGGGACAGGGAACCTACGAGCAGTACTTC.

The V call is TRBV2, the J call TRBJ2-7; D is undetermined. V lost 8 bases and J lost 4, with 12 bases in between. Germline V gives CDR1 SNHLY, CDR2 FYNNEI. The CDR3 has 12 residues. The CDR3 DNA is TGTGCCAGCCGGTTGTCCCTGTACGAGCAGTACGTC. Translating it yields CASRLSLYEQYV.

The gene calls are TRBV5-1 and TRBJ2-2; 7 nucleotides agree with TRBD2. V shed 2 bases and J 2 bases; nucleotides not matched to a gene: 3. The CDR3 runs to 15 residues. Germline loops: CDR1 SGHRS, CDR2 YFSETQ. This chain's CDR3 is CASSLAGTNTGELFF. CDR3 in DNA: TGCGCCAGCAGCTTAGCGGGGACTAACACCGGGGAGCTGTTTTTT. Using reference TRBV5-1 and TRBJ2-2 for the parts outside the CDR3, the full variable domain is KAGVTQTPRYLIKTRGQQVTLSCSPISGHRSVSWYQQTPGQGLQFLFEYFSETQRNKGNFPGRFSGRQFSNSRSEMNVSTLELGDSALYLCASSLAGTNTGELFFGEGSRLTVL.

The chain has TRBV4-1 and TRBJ1-2; 7 nucleotides line up with TRBD1. Germline V gene data show CDR1 as MGHRA and CDR2 as YSYEKL. CDR3 length: 15 residues. The trim removed 1 base at V and 2 bases at J, leaving 4 bases unmatched. The DNA for the CDR3 is TGCGCCAGCAGCCAAGGAGCAGGGGGGAACTATGGCTACACCTTC. This sequence encodes CASSQGAGGNYGYTF.

This rearrangement joins TRBV6-6 to TRBJ1-1, with 7 bases identical to TRBD1. The V gene's germline CDR1 is MNHNY and CDR2 SVGAGI (reference sequence). The CDR3 sequence is 15 residues long. V trimming: 5 bases; J trimming: 5 bases; junction bases outside the gene matches: 11. The CDR3 here is CASSPNYRGWTEAFF. The DNA for the CDR3 is TGTGCCAGCAGTCCCAACTACAGGGGATGGACTGAAGCTTTCTTT.

The rearrangement links TRBV4-2 to TRBJ2-7; D is perhaps TRBD2 (5 bases). V lost 1 base and J lost 2, with 15 bases in between. Germline CDR1 is LGHNA and CDR2 is YNFKEQ. This CDR3 contains 16 residues. CDR3 sequence: CASSQVSGLPPYEQYF. The CDR3 coding sequence is TGTGCCAGCAGCCAAGTAAGCGGACTTCCTCCCTACGAGCAGTACTTC.

The J gene is TRBJ1-1, the V gene TRBV27; possible D gene TRBD1, 6 bases. The ends were cut back, 5 bases at V and 0 bases at J, with 13 bases in the middle. The CDR3 is 15 residues long. From germline, CDR1 is MNHEY and CDR2 SMNVEV (reference sequence). CDR3 nucleotides: TGTGCCAGCAGTGGCACAGGGTTCCTGAACACTGAAGCTTTCTTT. It specifies CASSGTGFLNTEAFF.

The chain has TRBV6-5 and TRBJ2-3, with D possibly matching TRBD2 (6 bases). The CDR3 loop spans 14 amino acids. The V end lost 5 bases, the J end lost 5 bases, and 14 bases lay between the germline ends. The V gene's germline CDR1 is MNHEY and CDR2 SVGAGI. CDR3 protein: CASSLRDSRDTQYF. In DNA, the CDR3 is TGTGCCAGCAGTCTCCGGGACTCGAGAGATACGCAGTATTTT.

The chain links TRBV4-3 to TRBJ2-7, with 8 bases matching TRBD1. V dropped 2 bases and J dropped 6; count of bases not matched to a gene: 9. This CDR3 is built from 15 residues. The germline V gene has CDR1 LGHNA and CDR2 YSLEER. The CDR3 loop is CASSQQTGAQTEQYF. CDR3 in DNA: TGCGCCAGCAGCCAACAGACAGGGGCTCAGACCGAGCAGTACTTC.

This chain joins TRBV18 and TRBJ1-6, with a weak D call TRBD1 (5 bases). The CDR3 has 14 residues. V lost 4 bases and J lost 7, with 11 bases in between. Germline-derived CDR1 and CDR2 are KGHSH and LQKENI. CDR3 coding DNA: TGTGCCAGCTCACTAGCGAGGGACAATTCACCCCTCCACTTT. Translated: CASSLARDNSPLHF.

This chain joins TRBV7-8 and TRBJ1-5; TRBD1 might be the D (6 bases). Germline lookup yields CDR1 SGHVS and CDR2 FQNEAQ. This CDR3 comprises 17 residues. Trimming removed 1 base from V and 5 bases from J, with 18 bases in between. The CDR3 DNA sequence: TGTGCCAGCAGCTTAGGAGCTGCGGGGACACGGGATCAGCCCCAGCATTTT. Its protein is CASSLGAAGTRDQPQHF.

The chain employs TRBV19 and TRBJ1-1, with 8 bases aligning to TRBD1. CDR3 length: 14 amino acids. V gave up 6 bases and J gave up 5 bases; unmatched junction bases: 8. CDR1 LNHDA and CDR2 SQIVND come from the germline V gene (reference sequence). The DNA for the CDR3 is TGTGCCAGTAGGGGGGTCAGGGGGCAAACTGAAGCTTTCTTT. Its protein product is CASRGVRGQTEAFF.

The chain links TRBV7-2 to TRBJ2-7, with 9 bases fitting TRBD1. The germline CDR1 and CDR2 sequences are SGHTA and FQGNSA. This CDR3 spans 15 amino acids. V was pared by 6 bases and J by 3 bases, with 9 bases of the junction left unmatched. CDR3 in amino acids: CASSRPGQGVYEQYF. CDR3 nucleotide sequence: TGTGCCAGCAGTCGTCCGGGACAGGGTGTCTACGAGCAGTACTTC.

The rearrangement links TRBV10-3 to TRBJ2-7; 7 bases are shared with TRBD1. Germline V gene sequence: CDR1 ENHRY, CDR2 SYGVKD. V lost 11 bases and J lost 3; bases outside the gene matches: 13. CDR3 length equals 14 residues. In nucleotides, the CDR3 is TGTGCCTCTTCGCCGAGGGGGCCCGGCTACGAGCAGTACTTC. Translated: CASSPRGPGYEQYF.

The chain uses TRBV6-6 and TRBJ1-3; 8 bases map to TRBD1. The CDR3 contains 16 residues. Germline CDR1 reads MNHNY; CDR2 reads SVGAGI (reference sequence). Trimming removed 5 bases from V and 1 base from J; junction bases left unmatched: 7. CDR3 DNA sequence: TGTGCCAGCAGTCACCTCACAGGGGGGTCTGGAAACACCATATATTTT. Translated, it gives CASSHLTGGSGNTIYF.

V usage is TRBV5-5 and J usage is TRBJ2-1; D perhaps matches TRBD1 (5 bases). Germline V gene lookup returns CDR1 SGHKS and CDR2 YYEKEE (reference sequence). The V and J ends lost 0 bases and 0 bases respectively, with 10 bases between them. The CDR3 loop spans 16 amino acids. The CDR3 sequence is CASSLVPGHSYNEQFF. DNA of the CDR3: TGTGCCAGCAGCTTGGTTCCTGGACACTCCTACAATGAGCAGTTCTTC.

The gene calls are TRBV7-2 and TRBJ2-2, with 9 nucleotides matching TRBD2. The CDR3 loop spans 18 amino acids. Trimming at V came to 3 bases and at J to 0 bases, leaving 8 bases not matched to a gene. Per germline, CDR1 SGHTA and CDR2 FQGNSA. CDR3 nucleotide sequence: TGTGCCAGCAGCTTGGGCCCAGGACTAGCGCCGAACACCGGGGAGCTGTTTTTT. This translates into CASSLGPGLAPNTGELFF.

CDR3 loop: CASSQRGYSPLHF. The CDR3 nucleotides read TGTGCCAGCAGTCAAAGGGGTTATTCACCCCTCCACTTT. This chain connects TRBV6-5 to TRBJ1-6, with D perhaps TRBD1 (5 bases). CDR1 and CDR2 from the germline V gene are MNHEY and SVGAGI. The CDR3 consists of 13 residues. The germline V and J ends were trimmed by 5 bases and 8 bases, with 10 bases remaining between them.

V is TRBV5-5 and J is TRBJ2-1; the D gene is possibly TRBD1 (6 bases). The CDR3 is made up of 14 amino acids. Trimming shortened V by 3 bases and J by 0 bases, and 7 bases separated the two germline ends. The V gene's germline CDR1 is SGHKS and CDR2 YYEKEE (reference sequence). Written as DNA, the CDR3 is TGTGCCAGCAGCTCAGGGGCCTCCTACAATGAGCAGTTCTTC. Its protein is CASSSGASYNEQFF.

The chain carries TRBV3-1 (or the pseudogene TRBV3-2) and TRBJ1-1; 9 nucleotides agree with TRBD1. Germline V gives CDR1 LGHDT, CDR2 YNNKEL (reference sequence). The CDR3 runs 15 residues. With V trimmed by 4 bases and J by 1 base, 4 bases remained unmatched. The CDR3 DNA reads TGTGCCAGCAGCCCAGGACAGGGGTCGAACACTGAAGCTTTCTTT. This gives the protein CASSPGQGSNTEAFF.